The 32 T cell receptor beta chains below all came from one sample that was sequenced in a study of blood T cell repertoires in COVID-19. Produced via immunoSEQ multiplex PCR; TCRdb's table is partial and in-frame only. Here the sample spans roughly 250,000 clones, roughly three quarters being singletons. Sequencing was performed on peripheral blood. The receptor set was obtained from a woman in her forties with active or convalescent COVID-19.

The chain has TRBV28 and TRBJ1-2, with 8 bases lining up with TRBD1. The CDR3 extends over 15 amino acids. Germline CDR1 and CDR2: MDHEN and SYDVKM. Trimming cost V 4 bases and J 2 bases; bases outside gene matches: 6. CDR3 amino acids: CASSYPTGANYGYTF. The CDR3 DNA is TGTGCCAGCAGTTATCCGACAGGGGCAAACTATGGCTACACCTTC.

The chain recombines TRBV7-9 with TRBJ2-7, with D perhaps TRBD2 (5 bases). The length of the CDR3 is 13 residues. CDR1 and CDR2 from the germline V gene are SEHNR and FQNEAQ (reference sequence). V shed 1 base and J shed 7 bases, with 11 bases lying between them. The CDR3 region has the DNA TGTGCCAGCAGCTTAGGTCTAGCTGTTGAGCAGTACTTC. It yields the protein CASSLGLAVEQYF.

The chain is built from TRBV6-2 or TRBV6-3 and TRBJ2-4, with 7 bases aligning to TRBD2. CDR3 size: 15 residues. Germline CDR1 MNHEY, CDR2 SVGEGT. With 5 bases clipped from V and 8 bases from J, the junction kept 12 bases outside the gene matches. DNA of the CDR3: TGTGCCAGCAGTCGCCACCAGGACCGGGGGGACATTCAGTACTTC. This codes for CASSRHQDRGDIQYF.

The chain combines TRBV5-1 with TRBJ2-5; TRBD1 matches 12 bases. There are 18 residues in the CDR3. Germline CDR1 is SGHRS and CDR2 is YFSETQ. J was trimmed by 4 bases and V by 4 bases; bases with no gene match: 14. The CDR3 loop reads CASSVLSGTGGNPETQYF. The CDR3 region has the DNA TGCGCCAGCAGCGTATTATCGGGGACAGGGGGCAACCCAGAGACCCAGTACTTC.

J is TRBJ2-5 and V is TRBV13; no reliable D call. Germline V gene lookup returns CDR1 PRHDT and CDR2 FYEKMQ (reference sequence). CDR3 size: 14 residues. With 4 bases removed from V and 4 bases from J, the gap between germline ends came to 13 bases. This CDR3 is CASSSGPLGETQYF. For the CDR3, the DNA is TGTGCCAGCAGCTCGGGTCCCTTGGGAGAGACCCAGTACTTC. Full variable domain (rest looked up from reference TRBV13 and TRBJ2-5): AAGVIQSPRHLIKEKRETATLKCYPIPRHDTVYWYQQGPGQDPQFLISFYEKMQSDKGSIPDRFSAQQFSDYHSELNMSSLELGDSALYFCASSSGPLGETQYFGPGTRLLVL.

The chain is built from TRBV19 and TRBJ1-4; D remains unclear. Germline V gene lookup returns CDR1 LNHDA and CDR2 SQIVND (reference sequence). The CDR3 is 15 amino acids. V lost 9 bases and J 2 bases, leaving 16 bases between the germline ends. CDR3 amino acids: CASQRYLSTNEKLFF. DNA of the CDR3: TGTGCCAGCCAAAGATACCTGAGCACTAATGAAAAACTGTTTTTT.

This clone was recorded only once. The chain has TRBV12-3 or TRBV12-4 and TRBJ2-2; D is unresolved. V was trimmed by 3 bases and J by 4 bases, leaving 6 bases between them. CDR3 length: 13 amino acids. CDR3 in DNA: TGTGCCAGCAGTTTTTCTTTCACCGGGGAGCTGTTTTTT. It is translated as CASSFSFTGELFF.

The chain couples TRBV27 to TRBJ1-2, with D possibly TRBD1 on 6 matching bases. CDR1 and CDR2 from the germline V gene are MNHEY and SMNVEV (reference sequence). This CDR3 comprises 15 residues. V lost 4 bases and J lost 4, with 16 bases in between. CDR3 sequence (DNA): TGTGCCAGCAGTTCCCCGCGACAGGCGTCCTATGGCTACACCTTC. Its protein product is CASSSPRQASYGYTF.

The gene calls are TRBV5-1 and TRBJ1-5, with 7 positions matching TRBD1. This CDR3 contains 16 residues. Germline CDR1 is SGHRS and CDR2 is YFSETQ. V was clipped by 0 bases and J by 4 bases; unmatched bases: 7. Here the CDR3 DNA reads TGCGCCAGCAGCTTGGTAGGGGGCGTAGAAAATCAGCCCCAGCATTTT. It translates to CASSLVGGVENQPQHF.

The rearrangement links TRBV2 to TRBJ2-5; D is unresolved. The CDR3 has 13 amino acids. V gave up 8 bases and J gave up 2 bases, with 12 bases separating them. Per germline, CDR1 SNHLY and CDR2 FYNNEI. This chain's CDR3 is CASVTRIQETQYF. The CDR3 bases are TGTGCCAGCGTAACCAGGATACAAGAGACCCAGTACTTC.

The CDR3 DNA sequence: TGTGCCAGCACCGGGTTTAATTCACCCCTCCACTTT. Protein: CASTGFNSPLHF. J is TRBJ1-6 and V is TRBV12-3 or TRBV12-4; D is undetermined. The CDR3 extends over 12 amino acids. V lost 7 bases, J lost 6 bases, and 7 bases lay in between.

The chain employs TRBV5-4 and TRBJ1-2; D ambiguous. The CDR3 length is 13 residues. The germline V gene encodes CDR1 SGHNT and CDR2 YYREEE (reference sequence). Trimming took off 4 bases at V and 2 bases at J, with 9 bases between the two ends. CDR3 sequence (DNA): TGTGCCAGCAGCGCTACAGTGAACTATGGCTACACCTTC. It codes for CASSATVNYGYTF.

The chain joins TRBV6-5 to TRBJ1-5, with D tentatively TRBD1 (6 bases). Germline CDR1 and CDR2: MNHEY and SVGAGI. The CDR3 spans 14 residues. V was clipped by 5 bases and J by 9 bases, with 17 bases between them. CDR3 protein: CASSRTDRGRPQHF. The DNA of the CDR3 is TGTGCCAGCAGTCGGACAGATAGGGGACGGCCCCAGCATTTT.

This chain connects TRBV28 to TRBJ2-1, with D possibly matching TRBD2 (6 bases). The germline V gene encodes CDR1 MDHEN and CDR2 SYDVKM. Trimming pared 5 bases from V and 4 bases from J, leaving 18 bases between. The CDR3 extends over 16 amino acids. In nucleotides, the CDR3 is TGTGCCAGCAGTCACTCGGAGGGAGCCCTTTACAATGAGCAGTTCTTC. Residues: CASSHSEGALYNEQFF.

J is TRBJ1-5 and V is TRBV2, with TRBD1 matching over 9 bases. The CDR3 spans 15 residues. The junction had 7 bases not matched to a gene; V was cut back by 6 bases and J by 4 bases. Germline V gives CDR1 SNHLY, CDR2 FYNNEI. The DNA of the CDR3 is TGTGCCAGCAGGGAAACAGGGGGCCTAAATCAGCCCCAGCATTTT. As protein: CASRETGGLNQPQHF.

This rearrangement joins TRBV27 to TRBJ1-2; 9 bases are shared with TRBD1. CDR3 length: 14 residues. Unmatched junction bases numbered 8, after V lost 3 bases and J lost 9 bases. The V gene's germline CDR1 is MNHEY and CDR2 SMNVEV (reference sequence). CDR3 nucleotides: TGTGCCAGCAGTTTTAGGGACAGGGCTAGGAGCTACACCTTC. This encodes CASSFRDRARSYTF.

In this sample, this clone turned up a few times. This chain uses TRBV9 with TRBJ1-2, with D perhaps matching TRBD1 (6 bases). The V end was cut by 4 bases, the J end by 1 base, with 14 bases between. This CDR3 spans 15 amino acids. Per germline, CDR1 SGDLS and CDR2 YYNGEE. CDR3 in DNA: TGTGCCAGCAGCAAACAGGGTGGGGTTAACTATGGCTACACCTTC. The encoded protein is CASSKQGGVNYGYTF.

The chain joins TRBV3-1 (or the pseudogene TRBV3-2) to TRBJ1-2; D remains ambiguous. V lost 4 bases and J lost 4, with 16 bases in between. Germline lookup yields CDR1 LGHDT and CDR2 YNNKEL (reference sequence). This CDR3 has 15 amino acids. CDR3 bases: TGTGCCAGCAGCCCCCGAGGGCGATCGATCTATGGCTACACCTTC. It translates to CASSPRGRSIYGYTF.

The J gene is TRBJ1-3, the V gene TRBV6-5; a weak D match, TRBD1 (5 bases). From germline, CDR1 is MNHEY and CDR2 SVGAGI. V gave up 5 bases and J gave up 7 bases, with 18 bases separating them. The CDR3 has 15 amino acids. This CDR3 reads CASSPLAGNLNTIYF. CDR3 sequence (DNA): TGTGCCAGCAGTCCCTTGGCAGGGAACTTGAACACCATATATTTT.

This sequence joins TRBV5-4 and TRBJ2-1; 9 bases are shared with TRBD1. CDR3 length: 16 residues. Germline CDR1 reads SGHNT; CDR2 reads YYREEE (reference sequence). V lost 4 bases to trimming and J lost 5 bases; unmatched junction nucleotides: 10. This CDR3 is CASSIYGQGYNNEQFF. The CDR3 region has the DNA TGTGCCAGCAGCATATACGGACAGGGGTACAACAATGAGCAGTTCTTC.

V gene TRBV6-5 combines with J gene TRBJ1-2, with D possibly TRBD1 on 6 matching bases. The germline CDR1 and CDR2 sequences are MNHEY and SVGAGI. Deletions cut 8 bases from V and 4 bases from J, with 8 bases between. CDR3 length: 11 amino acids. The CDR3 here is CASGQSYGYTF. The CDR3 region has the DNA TGTGCCAGCGGACAGAGCTATGGCTACACCTTC.

This sequence joins TRBV12-3 or TRBV12-4 and TRBJ2-5; no clear D gene. The CDR3 contains 12 residues. The germline V and J ends were trimmed by 2 bases and 3 bases, with 4 bases remaining between them. CDR3: CASSLQKETQYF. The CDR3 nucleotides are TGTGCCAGCAGTTTACAGAAAGAGACCCAGTACTTC.

The V gene is TRBV10-3, the J gene TRBJ1-5; D is unclear. CDR1 ENHRY and CDR2 SYGVKD come from the germline V gene. CDR3 length equals 14 residues. V lost 3 bases, J lost 4 bases, and 10 bases lay in between. CDR3 DNA sequence: TGTGCCATCAGTGATCCTGGCCCAAATCAGCCCCAGCATTTT. Amino acids: CAISDPGPNQPQHF.

This chain joins TRBV11-2 and TRBJ1-2; no clear D gene. The CDR3 contains 13 residues. The ends were cut back, 5 bases at V and 8 bases at J, with 15 bases in the middle. CDR1 and CDR2 (germline): SGHAT, FQNNGV. The CDR3 nucleotides read TGTGCCAGCAGCCAGATGCGGACGGGAGGCTACACCTTC. Amino acid sequence: CASSQMRTGGYTF.

CDR3 residues: CASSHYRGVGTDTQYF. The CDR3 DNA reads TGCGCCAGCAGTCATTACAGGGGTGTTGGCACAGATACGCAGTATTTT. This chain uses TRBV23-1 with TRBJ2-3, with TRBD1 identical over 7 bases. TRBV23-1 falls under the ORF class, with uncertain function. The CDR3 has 16 amino acids. V dropped 3 bases and J dropped 1; count of bases not matched to a gene: 7.

Here the CDR3 reads CAISAGAGNQPQHF. The DNA of the CDR3 is TGTGCCATCAGTGCAGGGGCGGGTAATCAGCCCCAGCATTTT. J is TRBJ1-5 and V is TRBV10-3; a weak D match, TRBD1 (6 bases). Germline CDR1 reads ENHRY; CDR2 reads SYGVKD. This CDR3 comprises 14 residues. The ends were cut back, 4 bases at V and 4 bases at J, with 11 bases in the middle.

The rearrangement uses TRBV5-6 and TRBJ1-5; D is unclear. CDR1 and CDR2 from the germline V gene are SGHDT and YYEEEE. The CDR3 is made up of 13 amino acids. V was cut by 4 bases and J by 1 base, with 6 bases left in between. CDR3 sequence: CASSQRSNQPQHF. The CDR3 DNA sequence: TGTGCCAGCAGCCAACGGAGCAATCAGCCCCAGCATTTT.

CDR3 DNA sequence: TGTGCCAGTAGTCGGACTAGTATGGATGAGCAGTTCTTC. This codes for CASSRTSMDEQFF. The chain employs TRBV19 and TRBJ2-1; 7 bases fit TRBD2. This CDR3 contains 13 residues. Germline lookup yields CDR1 LNHDA and CDR2 SQIVND (reference sequence). The junction had 6 bases not matched to a gene; V was cut back by 5 bases and J by 8 bases.

The rearrangement joins TRBV11-2 to TRBJ2-1, with D perhaps matching TRBD2 (5 bases). The length of the CDR3 is 16 residues. V dropped 1 base and J dropped 0 bases, with 10 bases sitting between them. Germline CDR1 and CDR2: SGHAT and FQNNGV. In DNA, the CDR3 is TGTGCCAGCAGCTTAGTCAGCGGCCGCTCCTACAATGAGCAGTTCTTC. Translated: CASSLVSGRSYNEQFF.

This clone was detected a few times. The CDR3 sequence is CASSRTPRGRNTEAFF. The CDR3 DNA reads TGTGCCAGCAGCCGCACCCCCAGGGGGAGAAACACTGAAGCTTTCTTT. This chain joins TRBV7-3 and TRBJ1-1; TRBD1 matches at 7 bases. The CDR3 is 16 residues long. Germline V gene sequence: CDR1 SGHTA, CDR2 FQGTGA. J lost 2 bases, V lost 5 bases, and 11 bases had no gene match.

This clone was detected only a few times. The chain is built from TRBV6-5 and TRBJ1-1; 10 bases align to TRBD1. Germline V gene data show CDR1 as MNHEY and CDR2 as SVGAGI. This CDR3 contains 14 residues. V lost 5 bases and J lost 6; bases outside the gene matches: 6. As DNA, the CDR3 is TGTGCCAGCAGTCCGACAGGGGGCCGGGCTGAAGCTTTCTTT. Translation gives CASSPTGGRAEAFF.

The chain couples TRBV10-3 to TRBJ1-3; 10 positions match TRBD1. V was pared by 6 bases and J by 3 bases, with 5 bases of the junction left unmatched. This CDR3 is 15 amino acids long. CDR1 and CDR2 from the germline V gene are ENHRY and SYGVKD. The CDR3 region is CAIRGQGTNGNTIYF. The CDR3 coding sequence is TGTGCCATCAGGGGACAGGGGACGAATGGAAACACCATATATTTT.